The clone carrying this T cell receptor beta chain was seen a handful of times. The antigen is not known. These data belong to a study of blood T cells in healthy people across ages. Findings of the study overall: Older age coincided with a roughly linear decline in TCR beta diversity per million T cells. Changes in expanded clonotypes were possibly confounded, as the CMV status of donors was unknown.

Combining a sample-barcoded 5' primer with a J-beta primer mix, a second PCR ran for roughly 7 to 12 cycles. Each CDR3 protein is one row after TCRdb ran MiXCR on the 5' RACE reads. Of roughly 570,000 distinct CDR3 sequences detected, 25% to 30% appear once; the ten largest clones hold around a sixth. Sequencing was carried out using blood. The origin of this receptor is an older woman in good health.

In DNA, the CDR3 is TGCGCCAGCAGCCCTCAGGGACCAGGGGAGCAGTTCTTC. Translated, it gives CASSPQGPGEQFF. V usage is TRBV5-1 and J usage is TRBJ2-5; the D gene could be TRBD1 or TRBD2 (5 bases each). TRBJ2-1 explains the end of the DNA better; the J call may be wrong. CDR1 and CDR2 from the germline V gene are SGHRS and YFSETQ. The CDR3 is 13 amino acids.